A single sample is the source of the 27 T cell receptor beta chains below, sequenced in a study of beta chain features in type 1 diabetes. Study-wide points: Type 1 diabetes patients had TCRB CDR3s that were shorter (moderately but significantly so) in all four CD4+ subsets.

Antigens of these TCRs are unknown. Sequenced material consisted of expressed TCRB transcripts (all of the isolated RNA was reverse transcribed). The method was immunoSEQ multiplex PCR; TCRdb's version includes in-frame clones alone and lacks a portion of them. The sample includes hundreds of thousands of clones, 13% of them seen just once. Sequencing was carried out using naive CD4+ T cells from blood. The source of these receptors is a man younger than 35 with type 1 diabetes.

This chain joins TRBV15 and TRBJ1-2, with no clear D. Deletions cut 3 bases from V and 2 bases from J, with 13 bases between. The CDR3 is 15 residues long. Germline values: CDR1 LNHNV, CDR2 YYDKDF (reference sequence). CDR3 sequence (DNA): TGTGCCACCAGCAGCAAGATAGCAGCCAACTATGGCTACACCTTC. It encodes CATSSKIAANYGYTF.

This clone was observed a handful of times. The chain recombines TRBV2 with TRBJ2-7; TRBD1 aligns across 8 bases. Trimming at V came to 6 bases and at J to 1 base, leaving 8 bases not matched to a gene. The CDR3 consists of 15 residues. Germline V CDR1 and CDR2: SNHLY, FYNNEI. CDR3 sequence: CASRGGQGWSYEQYF. The CDR3 bases are TGTGCCAGCAGGGGTGGACAGGGTTGGTCCTACGAGCAGTACTTC.

A few counts support this clone. The V call is TRBV5-4, the J call TRBJ2-2, with 7 bases matching TRBD1. Germline-derived CDR1 and CDR2 are SGHNT and YYREEE (reference sequence). This CDR3 comprises 17 residues. V dropped 3 bases and J dropped 5; count of bases not matched to a gene: 13. CDR3 residues: CASSSRTGQMRTGELFF. The CDR3 DNA follows: TGTGCCAGCAGCTCAAGGACGGGACAGATGAGGACCGGGGAGCTGTTTTTT.

This chain links TRBV30 with TRBJ1-1; possible D gene TRBD1, 5 bases. This CDR3 has 16 amino acids. From germline, CDR1 is GTSNPN and CDR2 SVGIG (reference sequence). The V end lost 2 bases, the J end lost 4 bases, and 20 bases lay between the germline ends. CDR3 protein: CAWSYGGTLGGTEAFF. DNA of the CDR3: TGTGCCTGGAGTTACGGAGGGACCTTAGGTGGCACTGAAGCTTTCTTT. The variable domain in full, completed from reference TRBV30 and TRBJ1-1, reads SQTIHQWPATLVQPVGSPLSLECTVEGTSNPNLYWYRQAAGRGLQLLFYSVGIGQISSEVPQNLSASRPQDRQFILSSKKLLLSDSGFYLCAWSYGGTLGGTEAFFGQGTRLTVV.

The chain is built from TRBV15 and TRBJ1-5; D gene uncertain. There are 16 residues in the CDR3. Trimming took 1 base from V and 4 from J, leaving 14 bases between them. CDR1 and CDR2 (germline): LNHNV, YYDKDF (reference sequence). The CDR3 reads CATSRGPEKKNQPQHF. Written as DNA, the CDR3 is TGTGCCACCAGCAGAGGCCCCGAGAAGAAGAATCAGCCCCAGCATTTT.

The chain employs TRBV20-1 and TRBJ2-3, with D possibly being TRBD2 (5 bases). Per germline, CDR1 DFQATT and CDR2 SNEGSKA (reference sequence). The V and J ends lost 7 bases and 9 bases respectively, with 14 bases between them. This CDR3 is 11 amino acids long. The CDR3 sequence: CSVPRDFTQYF. The CDR3 region has the DNA TGCAGTGTCCCCCGGGATTTCACGCAGTATTTT.

This rearrangement joins TRBV7-9 to TRBJ2-3; maybe TRBD1 (5 bases). Germline lookup yields CDR1 SEHNR and CDR2 FQNEAQ (reference sequence). V lost 4 bases and J 6 bases, leaving 14 bases between the germline ends. The CDR3 length is 14 residues. CDR3 bases: TGTGCCAGCAGCTGGGGCTACCTTCCCGATACGCAGTATTTT. This gives the protein CASSWGYLPDTQYF.

The chain has TRBV27 and TRBJ1-5, with 9 bases that match TRBD1. The CDR3 contains 13 residues. Germline V gene sequence: CDR1 MNHEY, CDR2 SMNVEV (reference sequence). V lost 6 bases to trimming and J lost 7 bases; unmatched junction nucleotides: 4. CDR3 amino acids: CASRTGGGQPQHF. CDR3 nucleotide sequence: TGTGCCAGCAGGACAGGGGGGGGACAGCCCCAGCATTTT.

The sample holds a few counts of this clone. This chain joins TRBV30 and TRBJ1-1; D gene unclear. The CDR3 runs to 13 residues. Germline CDR1 GTSNPN, CDR2 SVGIG (reference sequence). V dropped 5 bases and J dropped 0 bases, with 10 bases sitting between them. In DNA, the CDR3 is TGTGCCTGGGGAGGGCGGATGAACACTGAAGCTTTCTTT. This encodes CAWGGRMNTEAFF.

This clone was observed a handful of times. This chain joins TRBV6-5 and TRBJ2-5; a possible D gene is TRBD1 (6 bases). Trimming removed 4 bases at V and 0 bases at J, with 15 bases between. This CDR3 comprises 16 residues. CDR1 MNHEY and CDR2 SVGAGI come from the germline V gene. The CDR3 nucleotides are TGTGCCAGCAGTTCGCCGGGACAAGGGTACCAAGAGACCCAGTACTTC. Its protein product is CASSSPGQGYQETQYF.

This clone was seen more than once but under ten times. The genes are TRBV5-1 and TRBJ2-3; 9 nucleotides line up with TRBD1. CDR1 and CDR2 (germline): SGHRS, YFSETQ. With 4 bases clipped from V and 2 bases from J, the junction kept 8 bases outside the gene matches. This CDR3 is built from 16 residues. Here the CDR3 reads CASSHGQGTITDTQYF. CDR3 nucleotide sequence: TGCGCCAGCAGCCATGGACAGGGGACAATCACAGATACGCAGTATTTT.

This clone was counted between two and nine times. One junction end does not reproduce the germline sequence, and a read error may be involved. The chain links TRBV11-2 to TRBJ2-1; D remains unclear. CDR1 and CDR2 from the germline V gene are SGHAT and FQNNGV. The CDR3 runs to 15 residues. CDR3 sequence reads: CASSSLAGSYNEQIF. Written as DNA, the CDR3 is TGTGCCAGCAGCTCTCTTGCCGGCTCCTACAATGAGCAGATCTTC. Full variable domain (rest looked up from reference TRBV11-2 and TRBJ2-1): EAGVAQSPRYKIIEKRQSVAFWCNPISGHATLYWYQQILGQGPKLLIQFQNNGVVDDSQLPKDRFSAERLKGVDSTLKIQPAKLEDSAVYLCASSSLAGSYNEQIFGPGTRLTVL.

On this clone: The sample has other DNA sequences that encode this CDR3 too. This chain uses TRBV4-1 with TRBJ1-2; D is perhaps TRBD1 (6 bases). Germline CDR1 reads MGHRA; CDR2 reads YSYEKL. Trimming shortened V by 0 bases and J by 2 bases, and 7 bases separated the two germline ends. The CDR3 runs to 14 residues. CDR3 in amino acids: CASSQEQGNYGYTF. The CDR3 DNA reads as TGCGCCAGCAGCCAAGAACAGGGAAACTATGGCTACACCTTC.

This clone was picked up one time. The chain links TRBV2 to TRBJ1-2; TRBD1 matches at 7 bases. V lost 4 bases and J lost 8; bases outside the gene matches: 13. The CDR3 contains 15 residues. Per germline, CDR1 SNHLY and CDR2 FYNNEI. The CDR3 spells CASSAPIDRVDGYTF. The CDR3 DNA reads as TGTGCCAGCAGTGCCCCGATCGACAGGGTCGACGGCTACACCTTC. Full variable domain (outside the CDR3, taken from reference TRBV2 and TRBJ1-2): EPEVTQTPSHQVTQMGQEVILRCVPISNHLYFYWYRQILGQKVEFLVSFYNNEISEKSEIFDDQFSVERPDGSNFTLKIRSTKLEDSAMYFCASSAPIDRVDGYTFGSGTRLTVV.

This clone was counted only a few times. An end of the junction does not agree with germline; a read error may underlie this. J is TRBJ1-1 and V is TRBV7-2; D remains ambiguous. Germline-derived CDR1 and CDR2 are SGHTA and FQGNSA. This CDR3 is 14 amino acids long. This CDR3 reads CANSFGSAFTEAFF. The CDR3 nucleotides are TGTGCCAACAGCTTCGGGTCGGCGTTCACTGAAGCTTTCTTT.

The chain uses TRBV18 and TRBJ1-5, with D hard to call. Germline loops: CDR1 KGHSH, CDR2 LQKENI. The CDR3 runs to 14 residues. V was clipped by 10 bases and J by 2 bases, with 15 bases between them. The CDR3 sequence: CATSDSSGNQPQHF. The CDR3 DNA sequence: TGTGCCACCTCGGACTCTTCGGGCAATCAGCCCCAGCATTTT.

A note on this clone: The same CDR3 also results from other DNA sequences found in this sample. The chain is built from TRBV7-9 and TRBJ1-4; tentatively, D is TRBD1 (6 bases). This CDR3 contains 15 residues. The germline V gene encodes CDR1 SEHNR and CDR2 FQNEAQ (reference sequence). V dropped 5 bases and J dropped 0 bases, with 10 bases sitting between them. This chain's CDR3 is CASSPRQATNEKLFF. CDR3 in DNA: TGTGCCAGCAGCCCCCGACAGGCAACTAATGAAAAACTGTTTTTT.

This clone came up a few times. Other DNA sequences in this sample translate to the same CDR3. J is TRBJ1-5 and V is TRBV30; possible D gene TRBD1, 6 bases. The CDR3 is made up of 13 amino acids. Trimming stripped 1 base from V and 5 bases from J, with 9 bases between. Germline V lookup: CDR1 GTSNPN, CDR2 SVGIG (reference sequence). The CDR3, as DNA: TGTGCCTGGAGTGGAGGGGGTGATCAGCCCCAGCATTTT. Protein: CAWSGGGDQPQHF. Using reference TRBV30 and TRBJ1-5 for the parts outside the CDR3, the full variable domain is SQTIHQWPATLVQPVGSPLSLECTVEGTSNPNLYWYRQAAGRGLQLLFYSVGIGQISSEVPQNLSASRPQDRQFILSSKKLLLSDSGFYLCAWSGGGDQPQHFGDGTRLSIL.

CDR3: CASSRPGAEPYNEQFF. The CDR3 bases are TGTGCCAGCAGCCGACCTGGGGCGGAACCGTACAATGAGCAGTTCTTC. This chain joins TRBV11-2 and TRBJ2-1; TRBD1 is a possible D gene (5 bases). CDR3 length: 16 amino acids. Germline V gene lookup returns CDR1 SGHAT and CDR2 FQNNGV. V lost 5 bases to trimming and J lost 4 bases, with 18 bases between them.

The V and J genes are TRBV6-1 and TRBJ1-1; 9 bases fit TRBD1. CDR3 size: 14 residues. V was pared by 5 bases and J by 2 bases, with 3 bases of the junction left unmatched. CDR1 is MNHNS and CDR2 is SASEGT in the germline V gene. The CDR3 coding sequence is TGTGCCAGCAGTAGGACAGGGGTAAACACTGAAGCTTTCTTT. Protein product: CASSRTGVNTEAFF.

This clone was recorded a few times. The chain is built from TRBV5-6 and TRBJ2-3; D remains ambiguous. The CDR3 runs 12 residues. V lost 5 bases and J lost 0, with 4 bases in between. Germline V lookup: CDR1 SGHDT, CDR2 YYEEEE. The CDR3 reads CASRSSTDTQYF. The CDR3 bases are TGTGCCAGCAGATCTAGCACAGATACGCAGTATTTT.

This chain links TRBV2 with TRBJ1-5; possibly TRBD1 for D (6 bases). With 7 bases removed from V and 3 bases from J, the gap between germline ends came to 10 bases. Germline CDR1 is SNHLY and CDR2 is FYNNEI. The CDR3 runs to 13 residues. Here the CDR3 reads CASMRQDNQPQHF. In DNA form, the CDR3 reads TGTGCCAGCATGAGACAGGACAATCAGCCCCAGCATTTT.

This clone has more than one count but fewer than ten. The chain is built from TRBV30 and TRBJ2-2; D call uncertain. V was shortened by 2 bases and J by 6 bases, with 4 bases between the two germline ends. Germline loops: CDR1 GTSNPN, CDR2 SVGIG (reference sequence). This CDR3 contains 11 residues. The CDR3 region has the DNA TGTGCCTGGAGTCCAGCCGGGGAGCTGTTTTTT. This sequence encodes CAWSPAGELFF.

This clone was seen a few times. The chain combines TRBV4-1 with TRBJ1-1, with TRBD1 matching 8 bases. This CDR3 contains 16 residues. The germline V gene has CDR1 MGHRA and CDR2 YSYEKL. After removal of 0 bases from V and 0 bases from J, the junction contained 3 bases not matched to a gene. CDR3 sequence reads: CASSQDLDRVNTEAFF. For the CDR3, the DNA is TGCGCCAGCAGCCAAGATCTGGACAGGGTGAACACTGAAGCTTTCTTT.

CDR3 sequence reads: CASGLLNSPLHF. The CDR3, as DNA: TGTGCCAGCGGCCTTCTTAATTCACCCCTCCACTTT. The chain couples TRBV9 to TRBJ1-6; unclear D gene. The CDR3 covers 12 residues. The germline V gene encodes CDR1 SGDLS and CDR2 YYNGEE. V dropped 7 bases and J dropped 6 bases, with 8 bases sitting between them. The entire variable domain, with the rest obtained from reference TRBV9 and TRBJ1-6, is as follows: DSGVTQTPKHLITATGQRVTLRCSPRSGDLSVYWYQQSLDQGLQFLIQYYNGEERAKGNILERFSAQQFPDLHSELNLSSLELGDSALYFCASGLLNSPLHFGNGTRLTVT.

The chain uses TRBV4-1 and TRBJ1-1; D remains unclear. CDR1 is MGHRA and CDR2 is YSYEKL in the germline V gene. V was shortened by 4 bases and J by 5 bases, with 11 bases between the two germline ends. This CDR3 is built from 13 residues. The CDR3 region has the DNA TGCGCCAGCAGCCTCACCGCGGGGACTGAAGCTTTCTTT. Encoded protein: CASSLTAGTEAFF.

This chain uses TRBV5-1 with TRBJ2-7; D remains unclear. Between the trimmed V and J ends, which lost 3 bases and 2 bases, there was a span of 18 bases. CDR1 is SGHRS and CDR2 is YFSETQ in the germline V gene. The CDR3 loop spans 16 amino acids. Here the CDR3 DNA reads TGCGCCAGCAGCTCCACATACCACAGTTCACCCTACGAGCAGTACTTC. It translates to CASSSTYHSSPYEQYF.